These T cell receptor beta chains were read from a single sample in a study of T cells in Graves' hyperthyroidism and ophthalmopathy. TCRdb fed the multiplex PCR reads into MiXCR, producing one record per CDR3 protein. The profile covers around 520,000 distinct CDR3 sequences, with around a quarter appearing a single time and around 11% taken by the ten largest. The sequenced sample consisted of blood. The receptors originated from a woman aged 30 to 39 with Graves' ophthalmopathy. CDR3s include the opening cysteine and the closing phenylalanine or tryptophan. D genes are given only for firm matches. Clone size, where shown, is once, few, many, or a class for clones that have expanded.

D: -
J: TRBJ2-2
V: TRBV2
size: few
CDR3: CASSEGATLMSGELFF
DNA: TGTGCCAGCAGTGAAGGGGCCACCCTAATGAGCGGGGAGCTGTTTTTT

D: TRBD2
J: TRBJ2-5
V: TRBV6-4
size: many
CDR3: CASSPQWGGTSGVGTQYF
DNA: TGTGCCAGCAGCCCTCAATGGGGAGGGACTAGCGGGGTCGGGACCCAGTACTTC

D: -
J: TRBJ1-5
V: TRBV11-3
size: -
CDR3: CASSPGSGEPQHF
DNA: TGTGCCAGCAGCCCAGGCTCAGGGGAGCCCCAGCATTTT

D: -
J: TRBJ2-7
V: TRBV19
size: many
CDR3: CASSIAGTARREQYF
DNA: TGTGCCAGTAGTATAGCGGGGACCGCGAGACGGGAGCAGTACTTC

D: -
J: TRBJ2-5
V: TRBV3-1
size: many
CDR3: CASSPSRGGQETQYF
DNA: TGTGCCAGCAGCCCTTCCAGGGGGGGCCAGGAGACCCAGTACTTC

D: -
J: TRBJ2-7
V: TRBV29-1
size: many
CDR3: CSVEVLNSTFSYEQYF
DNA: TGCAGCGTTGAAGTACTGAATAGCACCTTCTCCTACGAGCAGTACTTC

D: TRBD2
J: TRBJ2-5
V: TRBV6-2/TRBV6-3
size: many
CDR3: CASKRSGEKETQYF
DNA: TGTGCCAGCAAGAGGAGCGGGGAGAAAGAGACCCAGTACTTC

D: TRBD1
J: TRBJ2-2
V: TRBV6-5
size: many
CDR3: CASSWRTGVTGELFF
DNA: TGTGCCAGCAGTTGGCGGACAGGGGTCACCGGGGAGCTGTTTTTT

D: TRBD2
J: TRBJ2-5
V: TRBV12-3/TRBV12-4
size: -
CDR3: CASMVAGPSTWETQYF
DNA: TGTGCCAGCATGGTAGCGGGGCCTTCTACGTGGGAGACCCAGTACTTC

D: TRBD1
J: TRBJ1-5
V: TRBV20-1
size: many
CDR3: CSARDRFNQPQHF
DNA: TGCAGTGCTAGGGACAGGTTCAATCAGCCCCAGCATTTT

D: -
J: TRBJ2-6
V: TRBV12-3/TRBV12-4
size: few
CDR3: CASSLKGGGANVLTF
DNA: TGTGCCAGCAGTTTAAAGGGAGGTGGGGCCAACGTCCTGACTTTC

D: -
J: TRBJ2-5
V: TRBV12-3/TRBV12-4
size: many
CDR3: CASSLNIETQYF
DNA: TGTGCCAGCAGCCTTAACATTGAGACCCAGTACTTC

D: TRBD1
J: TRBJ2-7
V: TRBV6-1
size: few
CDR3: CASSEGRQGFHEQYF
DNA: TGTGCCAGCAGTGAAGGACGACAGGGGTTCCACGAGCAGTACTTC

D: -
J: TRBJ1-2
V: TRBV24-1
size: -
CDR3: CATSTYNYGYTF
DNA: TGTGCCACCAGTACGTATAACTATGGCTACACCTTC

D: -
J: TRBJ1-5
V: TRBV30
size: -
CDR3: CAWDPGQGNQPQHF
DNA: TGTGCCTGGGATCCAGGGCAGGGGAATCAGCCCCAGCATTTT

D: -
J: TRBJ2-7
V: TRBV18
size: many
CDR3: CASSPQGGYEQYF
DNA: TGTGCCAGCTCACCCCAGGGGGGTTACGAGCAGTACTTC

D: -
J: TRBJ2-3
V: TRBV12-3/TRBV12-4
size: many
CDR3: CASSFTGFTDTQYF
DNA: TGTGCCAGCAGTTTTACAGGGTTTACAGATACGCAGTATTTT

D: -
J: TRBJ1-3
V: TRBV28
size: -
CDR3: CASSAKGGITIYF
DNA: TGTGCCAGCAGCGCGAAGGGGGGTATAACCATATATTTT

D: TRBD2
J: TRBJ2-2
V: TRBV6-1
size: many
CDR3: CASTRAIGGGTGELFF
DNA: TGTGCCAGCACAAGGGCTATCGGCGGGGGCACCGGGGAGCTGTTTTTT

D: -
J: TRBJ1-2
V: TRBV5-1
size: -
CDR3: CASSLSTTGYGYTF
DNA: TGCGCCAGCAGCTTGTCGACGACGGGCTATGGCTACACCTTC

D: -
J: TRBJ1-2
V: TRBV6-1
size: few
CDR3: CASAMIQGYGYTF
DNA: TGTGCCAGCGCTATGATTCAGGGTTATGGCTACACCTTC

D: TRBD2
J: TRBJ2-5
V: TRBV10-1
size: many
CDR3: CASSGGTSGQETQYF
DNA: TGCGCCAGCAGTGGCGGGACTAGCGGACAAGAGACCCAGTACTTC

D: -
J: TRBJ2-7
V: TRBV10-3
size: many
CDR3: CAISERVWEQYF
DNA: TGTGCCATCAGTGAGAGAGTCTGGGAGCAGTACTTC

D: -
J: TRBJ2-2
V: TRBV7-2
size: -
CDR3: CASSLGRQGELFF
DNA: TGTGCCAGCAGCTTAGGAAGGCAGGGGGAGCTGTTTTTT

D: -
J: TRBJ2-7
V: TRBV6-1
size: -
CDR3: CASSEEVYEQYEQYF
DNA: TGTGCCAGCAGTGAAGAAGTGTATGAGCAGTACGAGCAGTACTTC

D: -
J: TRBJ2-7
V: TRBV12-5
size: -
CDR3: CASGSGNWDEQYF
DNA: TGTGCTAGTGGTTCTGGGAATTGGGACGAGCAGTACTTC

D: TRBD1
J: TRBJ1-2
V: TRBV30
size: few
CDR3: CAWSVGTGDGYTF
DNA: TGTGCCTGGAGTGTAGGGACAGGGGATGGCTACACCTTC